A single sample is the source of the 22 T cell receptor beta chains below, sequenced in a study of STAT5B mutations in CD4+ large granular lymphocyte leukemia. Here immunoSEQ multiplex PCR was the method, and the copy in TCRdb shows in-frame clones only, minus some. The repertoire holds about 30,000 clones, with more than 60% as singletons. What was sequenced was CD4+ T cells from blood buffy coats. These receptors were taken from a human donor in good health.

The chain links TRBV11-3 to TRBJ2-5; D is perhaps TRBD2 (6 bases). CDR1 SGHNT and CDR2 YENEEA come from the germline V gene. V lost 0 bases to trimming and J lost 2 bases, with 7 bases between them. CDR3 length: 14 amino acids. The CDR3, as DNA: TGTGCCAGCAGCTTAGACGGGGGACAAGAGACCCAGTACTTC. Protein sequence: CASSLDGGQETQYF.

This chain uses TRBV6-6 with TRBJ1-3, with D hard to call. The CDR3 is made up of 15 amino acids. Trimming took 5 bases from V and 1 from J, leaving 12 bases between them. Per the germline V gene, CDR1 is MNHNY and CDR2 is SVGAGI (reference sequence). As DNA, the CDR3 is TGTGCCAGCAGTCCAAGGATGGGTTCTGGAAACACCATATATTTT. The encoded protein is CASSPRMGSGNTIYF.

The CDR3 reads CASSQDLAGRQYF. In DNA form, the CDR3 reads TGTGCCAGCAGCCAAGATCTAGCGGGTAGACAGTACTTC. The J gene is TRBJ2-4, the V gene TRBV14, with TRBD2 matching 8 bases. CDR1 is SGHDN, CDR2 FVKESK, per germline. This CDR3 spans 13 amino acids. The J segment lost 13 bases and the V segment lost 0 bases, leaving 5 bases of the junction unmatched.

The chain carries TRBV5-1 and TRBJ2-1, with 10 bases fitting TRBD2. The CDR3 is made up of 15 amino acids. The germline V gene has CDR1 SGHRS and CDR2 YFSETQ. Unmatched junction bases numbered 5, after V lost 3 bases and J lost 5 bases. For the CDR3, the DNA is TGCGCCAGCAGCTCCCTAGCGGGGGCTAACAATGAGCAGTTCTTC. It specifies CASSSLAGANNEQFF.

This sequence joins TRBV28 and TRBJ2-7; 7 bases map to TRBD1. Germline V lookup: CDR1 MDHEN, CDR2 SYDVKM. The CDR3 contains 14 residues. The V segment lost 6 bases and the J segment 5 bases; nucleotides outside the gene matches: 10. CDR3 nucleotides: TGTGCCAGCAGCCCCGACAGGGTAAAAAACGAGCAGTACTTC. This gives the protein CASSPDRVKNEQYF.

The chain joins TRBV29-1 to TRBJ1-1; unclear D gene. Germline V gene lookup returns CDR1 SQVTM and CDR2 ANQGSEA. The CDR3 spans 12 residues. V was cut by 2 bases and J by 8 bases, with 12 bases left in between. The CDR3 loop reads CSVEYKVGEAFF. CDR3 DNA: TGCAGCGTTGAATATAAGGTGGGAGAAGCTTTCTTT.

J is TRBJ1-6 and V is TRBV6-5; TRBD1 aligns across 8 bases. This CDR3 is built from 16 residues. V lost 6 bases and J lost 5; bases outside the gene matches: 9. The germline gives CDR1 MNHEY, CDR2 SVGAGI. CDR3 region: CASRYGATGDNSPLHF. Written as DNA, the CDR3 is TGTGCCAGCAGGTACGGGGCGACAGGGGATAATTCACCCCTCCACTTT.

The genes are TRBV29-1 and TRBJ1-2; D uncertain. With 2 bases removed from V and 8 bases from J, the gap between germline ends came to 12 bases. Per germline, CDR1 SQVTM and CDR2 ANQGSEA. This CDR3 is built from 12 residues. Here the CDR3 DNA reads TGCAGCGTTGAAAAGGGAGGTTACGGCTACACCTTC. Amino acid sequence: CSVEKGGYGYTF.

The chain recombines TRBV7-2 with TRBJ2-2; no firm D call. CDR3 size: 14 residues. The germline V gene has CDR1 SGHTA and CDR2 FQGNSA. V was pared by 1 base and J by 6 bases, with 9 bases between. CDR3 DNA: TGTGCCAGCAGCTTAGAGCGCGTGTCCGGGGAGCTGTTTTTT. This gives the protein CASSLERVSGELFF.

The chain links TRBV19 to TRBJ1-1; D gene ambiguous. The CDR3 runs to 15 residues. Germline CDR1 and CDR2: LNHDA and SQIVND (reference sequence). Trimming removed 1 base at V and 0 bases at J, with 9 bases between. For the CDR3, the DNA is TGTGCCAGTAGTATAGCCGCAATAATGAACACTGAAGCTTTCTTT. Its translation is CASSIAAIMNTEAFF.

The chain has TRBV7-2 and TRBJ2-5, with 9 bases aligning to TRBD2. CDR1 is SGHTA, CDR2 FQGNSA, per germline. There are 15 residues in the CDR3. The V gene end was trimmed by 6 bases and the J gene end by 4 bases; junction bases not matched to a gene: 9. The CDR3 region is CASSPSGKVGETQYF. In nucleotides, the CDR3 is TGTGCCAGCAGTCCTAGCGGGAAGGTCGGAGAGACCCAGTACTTC.

This chain links TRBV7-9 with TRBJ1-3, with 10 bases that match TRBD1. The germline V gene has CDR1 SEHNR and CDR2 FQNEAQ (reference sequence). The CDR3 length is 16 residues. V trimming: 4 bases; J trimming: 3 bases; junction bases outside the gene matches: 6. The CDR3 coding sequence is TGTGCCAGCAGCTCCCGACAGGGGGCGGTTGGAAACACCATATATTTT. This translates into CASSSRQGAVGNTIYF.

The J gene is TRBJ1-6, the V gene TRBV30, with unresolved D. With 5 bases removed from V and 6 bases from J, the gap between germline ends came to 17 bases. The CDR3 has 15 amino acids. From germline, CDR1 is GTSNPN and CDR2 SVGIG (reference sequence). In DNA form, the CDR3 reads TGTGCCTGGGCAGAGGGTTCGCTCTCTAATTCACCCCTCCACTTT. Amino acids: CAWAEGSLSNSPLHF.

This clone has just a few counts. The chain recombines TRBV6-1 with TRBJ1-5; TRBD1 agrees at 8 bases. J lost 6 bases, V lost 7 bases, and 2 bases had no gene match. The CDR3 covers 12 residues. Looked up from germline, CDR1 is MNHNS and CDR2 is SASEGT. In nucleotides, the CDR3 is TGTGCCAGCAACAGGGGGTTTCAGCCCCAGCATTTT. It yields the protein CASNRGFQPQHF.

This clone turned up a few times. CDR3 sequence (DNA): TGTGCCAGTAGTATGGGTCAGTTCGGACAGCCCCAGCATTTT. Encoded protein: CASSMGQFGQPQHF. This rearrangement joins TRBV19 to TRBJ1-5; D gene ambiguous. With 3 bases removed from V and 7 bases from J, the gap between germline ends came to 13 bases. CDR3 size: 14 residues. Germline assignment: CDR1 LNHDA and CDR2 SQIVND (reference sequence).

The V call is TRBV11-2, the J call TRBJ2-3, with D perhaps given as TRBD1 or TRBD2 (5 bases each). The V gene lost 5 bases and the J gene lost 1 base, with 16 bases spanning the gap. Per germline, CDR1 SGHAT and CDR2 FQNNGV. This CDR3 is 16 amino acids long. CDR3 in amino acids: CASSQGPRGGTDTQYF. The CDR3 coding sequence is TGTGCCAGCAGCCAGGGACCAAGGGGCGGCACAGATACGCAGTATTTT.

The chain uses TRBV6-6 and TRBJ2-7; D ambiguous. V was trimmed by 5 bases and J by 3 bases, leaving 5 bases between them. Germline V gene data show CDR1 as MNHNY and CDR2 as SVGAGI (reference sequence). There are 11 residues in the CDR3. The CDR3 nucleotides read TGTGCCAGCAGTCGACACTACGAGCAGTACTTC. Translating gives CASSRHYEQYF.

This clone showed up just a few times. The chain is built from TRBV18 and TRBJ2-2; D remains unclear. The V and J ends lost 1 base and 4 bases respectively, with 4 bases between them. Germline V CDR1 and CDR2: KGHSH, LQKENI. The CDR3 consists of 13 residues. As DNA, the CDR3 is TGTGCCAGCTCACCACTCCGCACCGGGGAGCTGTTTTTT. Its protein product is CASSPLRTGELFF.

V gene TRBV6-5 combines with J gene TRBJ2-7; weak D call: TRBD2 (5 bases). There are 15 residues in the CDR3. Germline V lookup: CDR1 MNHEY, CDR2 SVGAGI. V lost 6 bases, J lost 3 bases, and 18 bases lay in between. In nucleotides, the CDR3 is TGTGCCAGCAGACTAGGACCCTCCTCGGGCTACGAGCAGTACTTC. Its translation is CASRLGPSSGYEQYF.

V and J are TRBV2 and TRBJ2-7, with D unresolved. In germline, CDR1 is SNHLY, CDR2 FYNNEI. The CDR3 has 15 amino acids. Deletions cut 0 bases from V and 0 bases from J, with 9 bases between. The CDR3: CASSEAGLSSYEQYF. The CDR3 nucleotides are TGTGCCAGCAGTGAAGCGGGTCTAAGCTCCTACGAGCAGTACTTC. The variable domain in full, completed from reference TRBV2 and TRBJ2-7, reads EPEVTQTPSHQVTQMGQEVILRCVPISNHLYFYWYRQILGQKVEFLVSFYNNEISEKSEIFDDQFSVERPDGSNFTLKIRSTKLEDSAMYFCASSEAGLSSYEQYFGPGTRLTVT.

The genes are TRBV27 and TRBJ1-5; TRBD1 agrees at 7 bases. V shed 5 bases, J shed 2 bases, and the junction held 3 bases outside the gene matches. This CDR3 has 14 amino acids. CDR1 and CDR2 from the germline V gene are MNHEY and SMNVEV (reference sequence). The chain's CDR3 is CASSPGTGNQPQHF. CDR3 nucleotide sequence: TGTGCCAGCAGTCCCGGGACAGGCAATCAGCCCCAGCATTTT.

The V call is TRBV6-6, the J call TRBJ1-5; 10 positions agree with TRBD1. CDR3 length: 15 residues. The trim removed 7 bases at V and 4 bases at J, leaving 7 bases unmatched. Germline V gives CDR1 MNHNY, CDR2 SVGAGI (reference sequence). The CDR3, as DNA: TGTGCCAGCACCGCGACAGGGGGCATTAATCAGCCCCAGCATTTT. This gives the protein CASTATGGINQPQHF.